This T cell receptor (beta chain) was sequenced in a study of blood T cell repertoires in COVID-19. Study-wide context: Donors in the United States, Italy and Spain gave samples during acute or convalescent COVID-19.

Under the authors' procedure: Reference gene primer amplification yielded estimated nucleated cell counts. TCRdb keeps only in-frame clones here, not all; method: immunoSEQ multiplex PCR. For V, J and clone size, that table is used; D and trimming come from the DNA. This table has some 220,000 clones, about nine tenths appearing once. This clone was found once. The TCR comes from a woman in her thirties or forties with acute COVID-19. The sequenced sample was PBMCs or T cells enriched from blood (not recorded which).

CDR3 nucleotides: TGTGCCAGCAGCCAAAGTCCCCGACAACAGGGGGTCTTTGGAAACACCATATATTTT. The encoded protein is CASSQSPRQQGVFGNTIYF. This chain joins TRBV4-2 and TRBJ1-3; 8 positions match TRBD1. With 2 bases clipped from V and 3 bases from J, the junction kept 15 bases outside the gene matches. The CDR3 sequence is 19 residues long. From germline, CDR1 is LGHNA and CDR2 YNFKEQ.